The rows below give T cell receptor beta chains drawn from one sample of a study. TCRdb reprocessed the RT-PCR reads via MiXCR and lists one record per CDR3 protein. The sample has about 680,000 distinct CDR3 sequences, 14% seen once. The sequenced sample consisted of memory CD4+ T cells from blood. These receptors all stem from a female donor in good health, serving as a healthy control. CDR3s include the opening cysteine and the closing phenylalanine or tryptophan. The D gene is left open where the match is weak.

v_call: TRBV6-1; cdr3_length: 17; d_call: TRBD2; j_call: TRBJ2-5; cdr3_aa: CASSEGLTSRGGETQYF
v_call: TRBV28; cdr3_length: 12; d_call: NA; j_call: TRBJ1-2; cdr3_aa: CASSVPNYGYTF
v_call: TRBV27; cdr3_length: 15; d_call: NA; j_call: TRBJ2-5; cdr3_aa: CASSLITTAGETQYF
v_call: TRBV9; cdr3_length: 14; d_call: TRBD1; j_call: TRBJ1-2; cdr3_aa: CASSAQTGGYGYTF
v_call: TRBV11-2; cdr3_length: 16; d_call: TRBD2; j_call: TRBJ2-1; cdr3_aa: CASSLLLAGGPNEQFF
v_call: TRBV12-3/TRBV12-4; cdr3_length: 14; d_call: NA; j_call: TRBJ1-2; cdr3_aa: CASSTRQALYGYTF
v_call: TRBV7-6; cdr3_length: 16; d_call: TRBD2; j_call: TRBJ2-2; cdr3_aa: CASSTWTSGNVGELFF
v_call: TRBV12-3/TRBV12-4; cdr3_length: 13; d_call: NA; j_call: TRBJ1-5; cdr3_aa: CASSLQGPEPQHF
v_call: TRBV3-1; cdr3_length: 16; d_call: TRBD1; j_call: TRBJ1-2; cdr3_aa: CASSQDGTGVLYGYTF
v_call: TRBV10-3; cdr3_length: 14; d_call: TRBD1; j_call: TRBJ2-1; cdr3_aa: CAILGQGAYNEQFF
v_call: TRBV6-6; cdr3_length: 16; d_call: NA; j_call: TRBJ1-4; cdr3_aa: CASSARGFATNEKLFF
v_call: TRBV20-1; cdr3_length: 17; d_call: TRBD1; j_call: TRBJ1-1; cdr3_aa: CSAPYQATGGIRTEAFF
v_call: TRBV29-1; cdr3_length: 14; d_call: TRBD1; j_call: TRBJ1-1; cdr3_aa: CSAPRDRVGAEAFF
v_call: TRBV5-5; cdr3_length: 14; d_call: TRBD1; j_call: TRBJ1-1; cdr3_aa: CASSGQTGGTEAFF
v_call: TRBV11-2; cdr3_length: 15; d_call: TRBD2; j_call: TRBJ2-7; cdr3_aa: CASRIAGSSSYEQYF
v_call: TRBV9; cdr3_length: 14; d_call: TRBD1; j_call: TRBJ2-7; cdr3_aa: CASSLGQGRQEQYF
v_call: TRBV11-2; cdr3_length: 14; d_call: NA; j_call: TRBJ2-7; cdr3_aa: CASSLVGTFYEQYF
v_call: TRBV18; cdr3_length: 13; d_call: NA; j_call: TRBJ1-1; cdr3_aa: CASSTEPNTEAFF
v_call: TRBV10-3; cdr3_length: 16; d_call: TRBD1; j_call: TRBJ1-5; cdr3_aa: CAISDRDRGSDQPQHF
v_call: TRBV12-5; cdr3_length: 16; d_call: NA; j_call: TRBJ1-3; cdr3_aa: CASGLVLGKSGNTIYF
v_call: TRBV20-1; cdr3_length: 14; d_call: TRBD2; j_call: TRBJ2-7; cdr3_aa: CSARSGVAGDEQYF
v_call: TRBV28; cdr3_length: 15; d_call: TRBD1; j_call: TRBJ1-1; cdr3_aa: CASSRPPGQGDVAFF